One and the same sample provided the 27 T cell receptor beta chains below, sequenced in a study of OX40 agonist ivuxolimab in advanced cancers. Only in-frame clones appear in the TCRdb table, and some are missing; sequencing was by immunoSEQ multiplex PCR. The sample includes nearly 50,000 clones, around nine tenths of them seen just once. The material sequenced was CD4+ or CD8+ T cells sorted from blood, taken in a trial of the OX40 agonist ivuxolimab. The receptors shown here come from an adult with an advanced solid tumor such as melanoma, head and neck, liver or kidney cancer.

The rearrangement joins TRBV7-2 to TRBJ1-2, with no clear D. V was shortened by 1 base and J by 5 bases, with 17 bases between the two germline ends. Per germline, CDR1 SGHTA and CDR2 FQGNSA. The CDR3 covers 16 residues. In DNA, the CDR3 is TGTGCCAGCAGCTTAGATGGGCAGCCCCCCTATTATGGCTACACCTTC. It is translated as CASSLDGQPPYYGYTF. Drawing the rest from reference TRBV7-2 and TRBJ1-2, the complete variable domain is GAGVSQSPSNKVTEKGKDVELRCDPISGHTALYWYRQSLGQGLEFLIYFQGNSAPDKSGLPSDRFSAERTGGSVSTLTIQRTQQEDSAVYLCASSLDGQPPYYGYTFGSGTRLTVV.

The chain is built from TRBV6-5 and TRBJ2-7; possibly TRBD1 or TRBD2 for D (6 bases each). The germline gives CDR1 MNHEY, CDR2 SVGAGI. Trimming removed 3 bases from V and 4 bases from J, with 16 bases in between. The CDR3 consists of 15 residues. The CDR3 sequence is CASSYVSGEVYEQYF. The DNA for the CDR3 is TGTGCCAGCAGTTATGTTTCAGGGGAGGTATACGAGCAGTACTTC.

The chain couples TRBV6-1 to TRBJ2-2; TRBD1 matches 10 bases. Trimming at V came to 6 bases and at J to 7 bases, leaving 8 bases not matched to a gene. Looked up from germline, CDR1 is MNHNS and CDR2 is SASEGT. The CDR3 is made up of 15 amino acids. For the CDR3, the DNA is TGTGCCAGCAGACCCCGACAGGGGGCTGGCGGGGAGCTGTTTTTT. Its translation: CASRPRQGAGGELFF.

The V call is TRBV5-4, the J call TRBJ2-7; TRBD2 agrees at 10 bases. J gave up 0 bases and V 1 base, and 7 bases lay outside the gene matches. This CDR3 is 17 amino acids long. The germline V gene encodes CDR1 SGHNT and CDR2 YYREEE (reference sequence). CDR3 loop: CASSLPGLADSSYEQYF. For the CDR3, the DNA is TGTGCCAGCAGCTTGCCCGGACTAGCGGACAGCTCCTACGAGCAGTACTTC. Looking up the rest from reference TRBV5-4 and TRBJ2-7 gives the full variable domain: ETGVTQSPTHLIKTRGQQVTLRCSSQSGHNTVSWYQQALGQGPQFIFQYYREEENGRGNFPPRFSGLQFPNYSSELNVNALELDDSALYLCASSLPGLADSSYEQYFGPGTRLTVT.

The rearrangement links TRBV5-4 to TRBJ1-2; 7 bases agree with TRBD1. Trimming removed 0 bases from V and 2 bases from J; junction bases left unmatched: 7. Per the germline V gene, CDR1 is SGHNT and CDR2 is YYREEE (reference sequence). This CDR3 is 16 amino acids long. The CDR3 reads CASSLGQGLTNYGYTF. DNA for the CDR3: TGTGCCAGCAGCTTGGGACAGGGACTGACCAACTATGGCTACACCTTC.

The gene calls are TRBV7-9 and TRBJ1-1; weak D call: TRBD1 (5 bases). In germline, CDR1 is SEHNR, CDR2 FQNEAQ (reference sequence). Trimming stripped 4 bases from V and 2 bases from J, with 11 bases between. The CDR3 runs 14 residues. The CDR3 DNA sequence: TGTGCCAGCAGCTCCAGGGTAGGAAACACTGAAGCTTTCTTT. Amino acid sequence: CASSSRVGNTEAFF.

This chain joins TRBV2 and TRBJ1-1; 7 bases fit TRBD1. V lost 5 bases to trimming and J lost 3 bases; unmatched junction nucleotides: 6. Germline V CDR1 and CDR2: SNHLY, FYNNEI. The CDR3 totals 14 residues. In DNA, the CDR3 is TGTGCCAGCAGTTCACAGGGGTGGGACACTGAAGCTTTCTTT. This codes for CASSSQGWDTEAFF.

The V call is TRBV10-3, the J call TRBJ2-7, with D possibly TRBD2 on 6 matching bases. Trimming removed 5 bases at V and 7 bases at J, with 15 bases between. Germline-derived CDR1 and CDR2 are ENHRY and SYGVKD. This CDR3 is 13 amino acids long. This CDR3 reads CAISIGTPDEQYF. CDR3 DNA sequence: TGTGCCATCAGTATCGGGACTCCCGATGAGCAGTACTTC.

The chain has TRBV19 and TRBJ1-1; no definite D call. This CDR3 is 14 amino acids long. Germline CDR1 LNHDA, CDR2 SQIVND (reference sequence). V lost 3 bases and J 1 base, leaving 9 bases between the germline ends. The CDR3 reads CASSIHSGNTEAFF. In nucleotides, the CDR3 is TGTGCCAGTAGTATCCATAGCGGGAACACTGAAGCTTTCTTT.

The chain is built from TRBV9 and TRBJ2-5; TRBD1 is a possible D gene (5 bases). The CDR3 length is 15 residues. With 0 bases removed from V and 2 bases from J, the gap between germline ends came to 11 bases. Germline lookup yields CDR1 SGDLS and CDR2 YYNGEE. The CDR3 sequence: CASSVVDGQQETQYF. In nucleotides, the CDR3 is TGTGCCAGCAGCGTAGTCGACGGACAACAAGAGACCCAGTACTTC.

The rearrangement uses TRBV4-1 and TRBJ2-1, with 11 positions matching TRBD1. The J segment lost 4 bases and the V segment lost 5 bases, leaving 7 bases of the junction unmatched. The CDR3 consists of 16 residues. The germline gives CDR1 MGHRA, CDR2 YSYEKL. The CDR3 loop reads CASSTSGTGGYNEQFF. CDR3 bases: TGCGCCAGCAGCACCTCCGGGACAGGGGGTTACAATGAGCAGTTCTTC.

On this clone: One end of the junction is discordant with germline, which a read error may explain. V is TRBV30 and J is TRBJ2-5, with D possibly being TRBD2 (5 bases). The CDR3 has 14 residues. Per germline, CDR1 GTSNPN and CDR2 SVGIG (reference sequence). The CDR3 nucleotides read TGTGCTTGGAGTGTACGAGGTGGACTAGAGACCCAGTACTTC. Its translation is CAWSVRGGLETQYF.

This sequence joins TRBV7-6 and TRBJ2-7; TRBD1 aligns across 9 bases. V was clipped by 5 bases and J by 5 bases; unmatched bases: 10. The germline gives CDR1 SGHVS, CDR2 FNYEAQ. This CDR3 region has 15 residues. The CDR3 protein is CASSQTGTGRHEQYF. The CDR3 bases are TGTGCCAGCAGCCAGACCGGGACAGGGAGGCACGAGCAGTACTTC.

The gene calls are TRBV7-6 and TRBJ1-5; tentative D call: TRBD1 (6 bases). There are 18 residues in the CDR3. Germline V lookup: CDR1 SGHVS, CDR2 FNYEAQ. V was clipped by 1 base and J by 2 bases, with 18 bases between them. This chain's CDR3 is CASSLGVWGRGGNQPQHF. The CDR3 region has the DNA TGTGCCAGCAGCTTAGGGGTCTGGGGCAGGGGAGGCAATCAGCCCCAGCATTTT.

The V and J genes are TRBV9 and TRBJ2-3; 11 nucleotides line up with TRBD1. Germline V gene sequence: CDR1 SGDLS, CDR2 YYNGEE. This CDR3 comprises 15 residues. The J segment lost 4 bases and the V segment lost 4 bases, leaving 5 bases of the junction unmatched. For the CDR3, the DNA is TGTGCCAGCAGCTCCTCGGGACAGGGGGCAGATACGCAGTATTTT. This gives the protein CASSSSGQGADTQYF.

V gene TRBV29-1 combines with J gene TRBJ2-2, with D unclear. There are 13 residues in the CDR3. The V gene lost 4 bases and the J gene lost 5 bases, with 11 bases spanning the gap. Germline values: CDR1 SQVTM, CDR2 ANQGSEA. The CDR3 DNA sequence: TGCAGCGTTGGTTTGATGGGGACCGGGGAGCTGTTTTTT. Amino acid sequence: CSVGLMGTGELFF.

The J gene is TRBJ2-7, the V gene TRBV4-1; 8 bases are shared with TRBD2. The V gene's germline CDR1 is MGHRA and CDR2 YSYEKL. V trimming: 3 bases; J trimming: 4 bases; junction bases outside the gene matches: 8. This CDR3 has 15 amino acids. The CDR3 reads CASSQPGLVQYEQYF. The CDR3 DNA reads TGCGCCAGCAGCCAGCCGGGACTAGTTCAGTACGAGCAGTACTTC.

This chain joins TRBV2 and TRBJ1-4, with 8 positions matching TRBD1. V trimming: 10 bases; J trimming: 3 bases; junction bases outside the gene matches: 7. The CDR3 is made up of 14 amino acids. CDR1 is SNHLY, CDR2 FYNNEI, per germline. CDR3 amino acids: CATTGGTANEKLFF. For the CDR3, the DNA is TGTGCCACCACAGGGGGGACAGCTAATGAAAAACTGTTTTTT.

The genes are TRBV7-3 and TRBJ2-7; the match to TRBD2 covers 8 bases. Trimming cost V 5 bases and J 6 bases; bases outside gene matches: 6. The CDR3 runs 13 residues. Germline CDR1 is SGHTA and CDR2 is FQGTGA. The DNA of the CDR3 is TGTGCCAGCAGCCACGGGGCGGGGGGCGAGCAGTACTTC. It yields the protein CASSHGAGGEQYF.

The rearrangement links TRBV9 to TRBJ2-3; tentatively, D is TRBD1 (5 bases). Between the trimmed V and J ends, which lost 0 bases and 2 bases, there was a span of 10 bases. This CDR3 has 15 residues. CDR1 and CDR2 from the germline V gene are SGDLS and YYNGEE. The CDR3 bases are TGTGCCAGCAGCGTAGTCCCAGGGATCACAGATACGCAGTATTTT. Translating it yields CASSVVPGITDTQYF.

The genes are TRBV12-5 and TRBJ1-1; D unresolved. Germline V CDR1 and CDR2: LGHNT, FRNRAP. Trimming shortened V by 5 bases and J by 1 base, and 11 bases separated the two germline ends. The CDR3 contains 14 residues. CDR3 sequence reads: CASGLEVRNTEAFF. The CDR3 DNA is TGTGCTAGTGGTCTGGAAGTCAGGAACACTGAAGCTTTCTTT.

This clone was seen just once. V is TRBV11-2 and J is TRBJ1-4, with D possibly matching TRBD1 (6 bases). The V and J ends lost 4 bases and 0 bases respectively, with 12 bases between them. This CDR3 has 16 amino acids. Germline loops: CDR1 SGHAT, CDR2 FQNNGV. The CDR3 DNA follows: TGTGCCAGCAGCTCCTCCGACAGGCCAACTAATGAAAAACTGTTTTTT. Protein: CASSSSDRPTNEKLFF.

The chain combines TRBV19 with TRBJ1-1; 10 bases are a match to TRBD1. Looked up from germline, CDR1 is LNHDA and CDR2 is SQIVND (reference sequence). J lost 6 bases, V lost 5 bases, and 21 bases had no gene match. The CDR3 consists of 19 residues. The CDR3 protein is CASSAPLGQGSGMKAEAFF. The CDR3 DNA reads as TGTGCCAGTAGTGCGCCCTTGGGACAGGGGTCGGGTATGAAGGCTGAAGCTTTCTTT.

The chain has TRBV29-1 and TRBJ1-1, with a weak D call TRBD1 (6 bases). Germline values: CDR1 SQVTM, CDR2 ANQGSEA. With 3 bases removed from V and 4 bases from J, the gap between germline ends came to 15 bases. The CDR3 loop spans 14 amino acids. The CDR3 DNA follows: TGCAGCGTTGACGCCACAGGGTTGATCACTGAAGCTTTCTTT. It is translated as CSVDATGLITEAFF.

The J gene is TRBJ2-1, the V gene TRBV4-2, with 7 bases fitting TRBD1. CDR3 length: 15 residues. With V trimmed by 2 bases and J by 4 bases, 5 bases remained unmatched. Germline loops: CDR1 LGHNA, CDR2 YNFKEQ. The CDR3 here is CASSQSMGQYNEQFF. Here the CDR3 DNA reads TGTGCCAGCAGCCAAAGCATGGGACAGTACAATGAGCAGTTCTTC.

The chain links TRBV6-5 to TRBJ1-1; no definite D call. The germline V gene encodes CDR1 MNHEY and CDR2 SVGAGI. V lost 7 bases to trimming and J lost 4 bases, with 19 bases between them. This CDR3 comprises 15 residues. CDR3 sequence (DNA): TGTGCCAGCACCCTACGCGCCACAGCTACCACTGAAGCTTTCTTT. This codes for CASTLRATATTEAFF.

The rearrangement joins TRBV6-1 to TRBJ1-3; D gene ambiguous. Germline CDR1 is MNHNS and CDR2 is SASEGT. This CDR3 spans 15 amino acids. The V gene lost 1 base and the J gene lost 5 bases, with 12 bases spanning the gap. The chain's CDR3 is CASSEVDTRRNTIYF. The CDR3 nucleotides read TGTGCCAGCAGTGAAGTGGATACTAGGAGAAACACCATATATTTT.